This TCR beta chain was documented in a study of blood T cell repertoires in COVID-19. This table comes from immunoSEQ multiplex PCR, and its TCRdb copy is limited to in-frame clones, with some not included. The profile covers under 50,000 clones, with 79% appearing a single time and more than 20% taken by the ten largest. This sequence originates from a man between 65 and 85 years old with acute or convalescent COVID-19. Sequenced: peripheral blood.

CDR3 DNA sequence: TGTGCCATCAGTGAGGTGGCTAGCGGGAGGGAGGCCAATGAGCAGTTCTTC. Translated, it gives CAISEVASGREANEQFF. J is TRBJ2-1 and V is TRBV10-3; 12 nucleotides align to TRBD2. CDR1 and CDR2 (germline): ENHRY, SYGVKD. The CDR3 contains 17 residues. V lost 2 bases and J lost 6; bases outside the gene matches: 8.